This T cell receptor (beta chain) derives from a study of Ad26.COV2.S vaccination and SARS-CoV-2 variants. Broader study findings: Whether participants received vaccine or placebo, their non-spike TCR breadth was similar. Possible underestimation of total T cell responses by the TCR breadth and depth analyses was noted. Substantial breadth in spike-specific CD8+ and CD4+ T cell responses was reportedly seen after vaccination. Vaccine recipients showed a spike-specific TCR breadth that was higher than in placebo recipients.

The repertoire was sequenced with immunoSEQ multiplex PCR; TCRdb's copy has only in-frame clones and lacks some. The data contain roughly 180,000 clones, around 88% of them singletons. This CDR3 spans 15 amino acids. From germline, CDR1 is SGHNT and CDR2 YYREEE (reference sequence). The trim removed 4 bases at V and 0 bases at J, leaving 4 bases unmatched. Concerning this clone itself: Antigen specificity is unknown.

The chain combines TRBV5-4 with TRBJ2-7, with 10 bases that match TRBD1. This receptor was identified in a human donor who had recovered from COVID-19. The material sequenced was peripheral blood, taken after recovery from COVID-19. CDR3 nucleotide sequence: TGTGCCAGCAGCCCCGGGACAGGGGACTCCTACGAGCAGTACTTC. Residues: CASSPGTGDSYEQYF.